This TCR beta chain derives from a study of T cells in Graves' hyperthyroidism and ophthalmopathy. Amplification targeted TCR beta CDR3 regions from RNA transcripts. The study used the HTBI primer set for a first-round RT-PCR of the TCR CDR3. Each CDR3 protein gets one entry after TCRdb re-called the multiplex PCR reads with MiXCR. The top ten hold 50% of the sample, which has about 210,000 distinct CDR3 sequences, over 15% seen once. The junction had 10 bases not matched to a gene; V was cut back by 1 base and J by 5 bases. This CDR3 comprises 16 residues. The germline CDR1 and CDR2 sequences are SEHNR and FQNEAQ (reference sequence). This clonotype was detected many times.

The chain uses TRBV7-9 and TRBJ2-5; 7 bases map to TRBD1. The sequenced material came from blood. This TCR was recovered from a man aged 45-60 years with Graves' hyperthyroidism. CDR3 DNA sequence: TGTGCCAGCAGCTTAGGAGGCAGGGGGTATCGGGAGACCCAGTACTTC. Encoded protein: CASSLGGRGYRETQYF.